This T cell receptor beta chain is drawn from a study of blood T cell repertoires in COVID-19. About the research overall: Nucleic acid was either cDNA or gDNA, and it came from T cells, B-cell-depleted T cells, or PBMCs.

In the authors' methods: Reference gene primer amplification yielded estimated nucleated cell counts. The data were produced by immunoSEQ multiplex PCR, yet TCRdb's version contains in-frame clones alone and is incomplete. V and J calls and clone size are as listed in that table; D and trimming were resolved from the DNA. The repertoire holds about 270,000 clones, about 91% seen once, with about 3% in the top ten. Self-reported history from a screening survey and questionnaire set each donor's cohort. Contact with a PCR-confirmed or clinician-diagnosed COVID-19 case occurred within 2 weeks of entry. This receptor was obtained from a man in his forties who had been exposed to COVID-19. The specimen sequenced was PBMCs or T cells enriched from blood (not recorded which).

The CDR3 loop reads CASSKDTNYGYTF. The CDR3 coding sequence is TGTGCCAGCAGCAAAGACACGAACTATGGCTACACCTTC. This chain links TRBV7-9 with TRBJ1-2; the D is unclear. V was pared by 5 bases and J by 2 bases, with 9 bases between. The CDR3 is 13 residues long. Germline CDR1 SEHNR, CDR2 FQNEAQ (reference sequence).